Shown below are 2 T cell receptor beta chains from a single sample sequenced in a study of identical twins. One entry per CDR3 protein, called by TCRdb with MiXCR from the 5' RACE reads. The sample shows 570,000 or so distinct CDR3 sequences, approximately 10% of them seen only once. These records were also assigned to another study, of yellow fever vaccine responses in identical twins.

The source material was PBMCs. The receptor source for this set is a woman under 30 in good health.

This clonotype was counted many times. One end of the junction is discordant with germline, which a read error may explain. The chain uses TRBV6-1 and TRBJ2-7; TRBD1 is a possible D gene (5 bases). The CDR3 spans 13 residues. The germline V gene encodes CDR1 MNHNS and CDR2 SASEGT. The CDR3 sequence is CASSELTGAASHF. The DNA of the CDR3 is TGTGCCAGCAGTGAGCTTACAGGAGCCGCAAGTCACTTC.

This clonotype was recorded at least ten times. The rearrangement uses TRBV12-3 or TRBV12-4 and TRBJ2-3; 8 nucleotides align to TRBD2. The CDR3 covers 15 residues. V was clipped by 5 bases and J by 6 bases; unmatched bases: 10. This CDR3 reads CASSVSGSAWDTQYF. The CDR3 DNA reads TGTGCCAGCAGTGTGAGCGGGAGTGCGTGGGATACGCAGTATTTT.